This T cell receptor beta chain was sequenced during a study of cytomegalovirus exposure and HLA in healthy donors. Of note for this clone: Its cognate antigen is unknown.

Trimming stripped 6 bases from V and 4 bases from J, with 15 bases between. The CDR3 spans 15 residues. Germline lookup yields CDR1 MNHEY and CDR2 SVGAGI. Study findings and constraints: In a later analysis, HLA-associated beta chains showed higher expansion and lower generation probabilities than comparable chains.

PCR involved 60 Vbeta and 13 Jbeta primers. Generated by immunoSEQ multiplex PCR, the TCRdb table keeps only in-frame clones and is missing some. This sample has around 96,000 clones; 50% to 80% occur once, and the top ten carry approximately 3%. Sequenced sample: PBMCs. The receptor was isolated from a man aged 55 to 69 in good health and CMV-seronegative. This chain links TRBV6-5 with TRBJ1-4; D is perhaps TRBD1 (5 bases). In DNA form, the CDR3 reads TGTGCCAGCAGCACCGGAGGGGTCTATAATGAAAAACTGTTTTTT. Its translation is CASSTGGVYNEKLFF.